This is a list of T cell receptor beta chains from one sample in a study of blood T cell repertoires in COVID-19. Libraries were prepared by immunoSEQ multiplex PCR; TCRdb keeps only in-frame clonotypes and omits some of them. Among tens of thousands of clones listed, roughly 88% were seen once. Sequencing was performed on peripheral blood. Receptors were obtained from a human donor in a cohort sampled during active COVID-19. The donor label of this sample is uncertain. The CDR3 runs from the conserved cysteine through the conserved F or W. D genes are given only for firm matches. Expanded clones get a size class; other rows say once, few or many, or leave the size out.

V	size	J	D	DNA	CDR3
TRBV20-1	NA	TRBJ2-4	NA	TGCAGTGCTAGAGATCTCCTATATGAGTACTTC	CSARDLLYEYF
TRBV6-5	NA	TRBJ1-1	NA	TGTGCCAGCAGTTACTTGGCAGACACTGAAGCTTTCTTT	CASSYLADTEAFF
TRBV12-3/TRBV12-4	NA	TRBJ1-4	NA	TGTGCCAGCAGGGGGGGGGCTAATGAAAAACTGTTTTTT	CASRGGANEKLFF
TRBV5-4	NA	TRBJ2-2	TRBD2	TGTGCCAGCAGTTCTCCTAGCGGGGGTGGGACCGGGGAGCTGTTTTTT	CASSSPSGGGTGELFF
TRBV6-5	NA	TRBJ1-2	TRBD1	TGTGCCAGCGGAACAGGGGCCCCTAAAGGCTACACCTTC	CASGTGAPKGYTF
TRBV5-6	NA	TRBJ2-2	NA	TGTGCCAGCAGCTGGGGGGCGGGAGCTAACACCGGGGAGCTGTTTTTT	CASSWGAGANTGELFF
TRBV28	NA	TRBJ1-2	NA	TGTGCCAGCAGTTTAAGTAGGGGTGGCTACACCTTC	CASSLSRGGYTF
TRBV2	NA	TRBJ2-3	NA	TGTGCCAGCAGAGACACCTCCCGCCTCACAGATACGCAGTATTTT	CASRDTSRLTDTQYF
TRBV2	NA	TRBJ1-2	NA	TGTGCCAGCAGCGCGGGGAACTATGGCTACACCTTC	CASSAGNYGYTF
TRBV29-1	NA	TRBJ1-2	NA	TGCAGCGTTGACGGGACTCCTAATCGCGGGAACTATGGCTACACCTTC	CSVDGTPNRGNYGYTF
TRBV7-8	NA	TRBJ2-3	TRBD2	TGTGCCAGCAGCTCTAGACTAGCGGGGGGTCACACAGATACGCAGTATTTT	CASSSRLAGGHTDTQYF
TRBV28	NA	TRBJ1-5	NA	TGTGCCAGCAGTTATCCCGGGAATAGCAATCAGCCCCAGCATTTT	CASSYPGNSNQPQHF
TRBV2	NA	TRBJ2-7	NA	TGTGCCAGCAGCCTCCTGAAGGGGGGGGCTTACGAGCAGTACTTC	CASSLLKGGAYEQYF
TRBV7-2	NA	TRBJ1-1	TRBD1	TGTGCCAGCAGCAACCAAGGGACAGGGGCTGAAGCTTTCTTT	CASSNQGTGAEAFF
TRBV7-2	NA	TRBJ1-2	NA	TGTGCCAGCAGCTTATCCAGGGGAGACTATGGCTACACCTTC	CASSLSRGDYGYTF
TRBV6-6	NA	TRBJ2-1	TRBD2	TGTGCCAGCAGTCCTCTACAGCTAGCGGGGACCTACAATGAGCAGTTCTTC	CASSPLQLAGTYNEQFF
TRBV6-5	NA	TRBJ2-6	NA	TGTGCCAGCAGTCCGCTAGGGGTTGGGGCCAACGTCCTGACTTTC	CASSPLGVGANVLTF
TRBV14	many	TRBJ1-4	TRBD1	TGTGCCAGCAGCCTCGCCGGGACAGGGAGGGAAAAACTGTTTTTT	CASSLAGTGREKLFF
TRBV6-5	NA	TRBJ2-7	NA	TGTGCCAGCAATCCACCGGGACAGACTAGGGAGCAGTACTTC	CASNPPGQTREQYF
TRBV11-2	NA	TRBJ2-7	TRBD1	TGTGCCAGCAGCTCCAACAGGGGCGGCCACGAGCAGTACTTC	CASSSNRGGHEQYF
TRBV2	NA	TRBJ1-5	NA	TGTGCCAGCAGTGAGGGGGCGCCGAGTCAGCCCCAGCATTTT	CASSEGAPSQPQHF
TRBV15	NA	TRBJ2-5	NA	TGTGCCACCAGCAGAGATTGGCGAATTCAGGGTGGGGAGACCCAGTACTTC	CATSRDWRIQGGETQYF
TRBV18	NA	TRBJ2-3	TRBD2	TGTGCCAGCTCACCAAGGGGGACTAGCGGGGCAGATACGCAGTATTTT	CASSPRGTSGADTQYF
TRBV7-9	NA	TRBJ1-1	TRBD1	TGTGCCAGCAGCTTTGGGATATTAGAGGGGGCGAACACTGAAGCTTTCTTT	CASSFGILEGANTEAFF
TRBV30	NA	TRBJ2-7	NA	TGTGCCGGGGGACATCACCACGAGCAGTACTTC	CAGGHHHEQYF
TRBV2	NA	TRBJ2-1	NA	TGTGCCAGCAGGCCTACTCGGGGATACAATGAGCAGTTCTTC	CASRPTRGYNEQFF
TRBV7-8	NA	TRBJ2-3	NA	TGTGCCAGCAGCTTAACGACAGGAGATACGCAGTATTTT	CASSLTTGDTQYF
TRBV7-9	NA	TRBJ2-7	NA	TGTGCCAGCAGCCCCCGCACCGGACAGCCGATCCACGAGCAGTACTTC	CASSPRTGQPIHEQYF
TRBV6-5	NA	TRBJ1-3	NA	TGTGCCAGCATCCCCACCCCGAGCTCTGGAAACACCATATATTTT	CASIPTPSSGNTIYF
TRBV6-5	once	TRBJ2-5	TRBD1	TGTGCCAGCAGTTACGACAGGGTTAAGGTGGAGACCCAGTACTTC	CASSYDRVKVETQYF
TRBV18	NA	TRBJ1-4	TRBD1	TGTGCCAGCTCACCACCGGGACAGGGAGGTGAAAAACTGTTTTTT	CASSPPGQGGEKLFF
TRBV27	NA	TRBJ2-7	TRBD2	TGTGCCAGCAGTCCGCCGGGACTAGCCGCCAACGAGCAGTACTTC	CASSPPGLAANEQYF
TRBV9	NA	TRBJ2-3	TRBD2	TGTGCCAGCAGCGAGGGGACTAGCGGGGGGCCTCCCGATACGCAGTATTTT	CASSEGTSGGPPDTQYF
TRBV25-1	NA	TRBJ2-1	TRBD2	TGTGCCAGCAGCAGACCTGGACTAGCGGGGAGAGGGGGTGAGCAGTTCTTC	CASSRPGLAGRGGEQFF
TRBV28	NA	TRBJ2-2	TRBD2	TGTGCCAGCTCCCCCGGACTAGCGGGGGGGTGGACCGGGGAGCTGTTTTTT	CASSPGLAGGWTGELFF
TRBV29-1	NA	TRBJ1-2	TRBD1	TGCAGCGTCAGGACAGGGACTAACTATGGCTACACCTTC	CSVRTGTNYGYTF
TRBV11-3	NA	TRBJ2-1	NA	TGTGCCAGCAGCTTAGATTCTAGACAGGCAAACAATGAGCAGTTCTTC	CASSLDSRQANNEQFF
TRBV19	NA	TRBJ2-6	NA	TGTGCCAGACCCAGGGCTTTCGGGGCCAACGTCCTGACTTTC	CARPRAFGANVLTF
TRBV5-4	NA	TRBJ2-3	TRBD2	TGTGCCAGCAGCTTGGGGTTAGCGGGGCCCGAAGATACGCAGTATTTT	CASSLGLAGPEDTQYF
TRBV6-5	NA	TRBJ2-1	NA	TGTGCCAGCAGTTCGGGGGGCCCTTACAATGAGCAGTTCTTC	CASSSGGPYNEQFF
TRBV6-6	NA	TRBJ2-2	TRBD1	TGTGCCAGCAGGCCCGGGACAGGGGGCCTGGCCGGGGAGCTGTTTTTT	CASRPGTGGLAGELFF